This T cell receptor beta chain came from a study of CXCR3-negative and CXCR3-positive naive CD8 T cells. Findings and limits, study-wide: CXCR3-positive naive cells carried more hydrophobic TRB CDR3s than CXCR3-negative ones. Unlike memory cells, which differed, naive CXCR3-negative and CXCR3-positive cells had similar TRBV-TRBJ usage.

UMI-labeled 5' RACE yielded the TRB cDNA libraries. TCRdb reprocessed the 5' RACE reads and reports one entry per CDR3 protein, with no DNA. The sample has 85,000 to 120,000 distinct CDR3 sequences. Germline CDR1 is DFQATT and CDR2 is SNEGSKA (reference sequence). The CDR3 contains 13 residues. Comment on this clonotype: Its antigen is not identified.

The V gene is TRBV20-1, the J gene TRBJ2-7. The clonotype originates from a human donor in good health. Some clones in this sample may be carry-over from other donors' samples. Sequencing was carried out using naive CXCR3+ CD8+ T cells from blood. Subset reported: CD45RO-CCR7+CD27+CD95- naive CD8+ T cells expressing CXCR3 (TNR3+). CDR3 residues: CSARVGRSYEQYF.